What follows are 26 T cell receptor beta chains derived from one specimen sequenced in a study of blood T cell repertoires in COVID-19. The data were produced by immunoSEQ multiplex PCR, yet TCRdb's version contains in-frame clones alone and is incomplete. The sample holds about 78,000 clones, 90% seen once. Sequencing used peripheral blood. The source is an elderly woman with active or convalescent COVID-19.

V gene TRBV7-9 combines with J gene TRBJ1-4, with D possibly being TRBD1 (6 bases). The germline V and J ends were trimmed by 0 bases and 8 bases, with 10 bases remaining between them. The CDR3 runs 14 residues. Germline V lookup: CDR1 SEHNR, CDR2 FQNEAQ (reference sequence). CDR3 residues: CASSLAPGAEKLFF. Written as DNA, the CDR3 is TGTGCCAGCAGCTTAGCTCCAGGGGCCGAAAAACTGTTTTTT.

The chain uses TRBV28 and TRBJ2-7; unclear D gene. The CDR3 extends over 16 amino acids. Looked up from germline, CDR1 is MDHEN and CDR2 is SYDVKM. Trimming shortened V by 6 bases and J by 0 bases, and 18 bases separated the two germline ends. CDR3 sequence reads: CASSPASTGHSYEQYF. DNA of the CDR3: TGTGCCAGCAGCCCCGCCTCGACGGGTCACTCCTACGAGCAGTACTTC. Looking up the rest from reference TRBV28 and TRBJ2-7 gives the full variable domain: DVKVTQSSRYLVKRTGEKVFLECVQDMDHENMFWYRQDPGLGLRLIYFSYDVKMKEKGDIPEGYSVSREKKERFSLILESASTNQTSMYLCASSPASTGHSYEQYFGPGTRLTVT.

The J gene is TRBJ1-1, the V gene TRBV6-2 or TRBV6-3, with 7 bases identical to TRBD1. V lost 6 bases and J lost 1; bases outside the gene matches: 11. Germline V gene lookup returns CDR1 MNHEY and CDR2 SVGEGT. The CDR3 spans 16 residues. The CDR3: CASSPRQGLPNTEAFF. The CDR3 DNA is TGTGCCAGCAGCCCTCGACAGGGCCTACCGAACACTGAAGCTTTCTTT.

This sequence joins TRBV5-1 and TRBJ2-5; possible D gene TRBD1, 5 bases. The CDR3 length is 14 residues. V was trimmed by 5 bases and J by 3 bases, leaving 14 bases between them. Germline loops: CDR1 SGHRS, CDR2 YFSETQ. CDR3 amino acids: CASRVGQLEETQYF. CDR3 in DNA: TGCGCCAGCAGGGTGGGGCAATTGGAAGAGACCCAGTACTTC. Full variable domain (missing parts from reference TRBV5-1 and TRBJ2-5): KAGVTQTPRYLIKTRGQQVTLSCSPISGHRSVSWYQQTPGQGLQFLFEYFSETQRNKGNFPGRFSGRQFSNSRSEMNVSTLELGDSALYLCASRVGQLEETQYFGPGTRLLVL.

The rearrangement uses TRBV3-1 (or the pseudogene TRBV3-2) and TRBJ1-6; 7 nucleotides line up with TRBD1. The CDR3 has 14 amino acids. Germline values: CDR1 LGHDT, CDR2 YNNKEL (reference sequence). Unmatched junction bases numbered 9, after V lost 8 bases and J lost 8 bases. The DNA for the CDR3 is TGTGCCAGCCGCCTAGGGACAGTGGATTCACCCCTCCACTTT. Translated: CASRLGTVDSPLHF.

V usage is TRBV6-2 or TRBV6-3 and J usage is TRBJ2-7, with 8 bases matching TRBD2. In germline, CDR1 is MNHEY, CDR2 SVGEGT. V trimming: 2 bases; J trimming: 3 bases; junction bases outside the gene matches: 3. This CDR3 contains 14 residues. CDR3 residues: CASSYPGTSYEQYF. The CDR3 bases are TGTGCCAGCAGTTACCCCGGGACTAGCTACGAGCAGTACTTC.

This chain joins TRBV7-2 and TRBJ2-5; TRBD2 matches 8 bases. Trimming at V came to 7 bases and at J to 5 bases, leaving 6 bases not matched to a gene. The CDR3 totals 13 residues. Germline CDR1 reads SGHTA; CDR2 reads FQGNSA. CDR3 loop: CASMSGSWETQYF. CDR3 coding DNA: TGTGCCAGCATGAGCGGGAGCTGGGAGACCCAGTACTTC.

The CDR3 region has the DNA TGTGCCAGCAGCCGACAGGGGGAGACCCAGTACTTC. Translation gives CASSRQGETQYF. The chain couples TRBV6-2 or TRBV6-3 to TRBJ2-5; 8 bases are a match to TRBD1. CDR1 and CDR2 (germline): MNHEY, SVGEGT. The V gene end was trimmed by 6 bases and the J gene end by 5 bases; junction bases not matched to a gene: 2. This CDR3 has 12 amino acids.

The chain has TRBV3-1 (or the pseudogene TRBV3-2) and TRBJ2-7; TRBD1 agrees at 8 bases. The CDR3 is 19 residues long. The V segment lost 0 bases and the J segment 4 bases; nucleotides outside the gene matches: 17. From germline, CDR1 is LGHDT and CDR2 YNNKEL (reference sequence). The CDR3 DNA sequence: TGTGCCAGCAGCCAAGAGGGGGGACAGGACGCACTTCTTCCTTACGAGCAGTACTTC. Translation gives CASSQEGGQDALLPYEQYF.

The rearrangement links TRBV6-2 or TRBV6-3 to TRBJ1-4; the match to TRBD1 covers 8 bases. Germline lookup yields CDR1 MNHEY and CDR2 SVGEGT. The J segment lost 6 bases and the V segment lost 5 bases, leaving 8 bases of the junction unmatched. This CDR3 contains 15 residues. CDR3 sequence (DNA): TGTGCCAGCAGTCGATCCGGGACAGGTGATGAAAAACTGTTTTTT. Translation: CASSRSGTGDEKLFF.

V and J are TRBV6-5 and TRBJ1-1, with TRBD1 matching 7 bases. The V and J ends lost 4 bases and 2 bases, in that order; junction bases with no gene match: 10. Germline lookup yields CDR1 MNHEY and CDR2 SVGAGI. The CDR3 runs to 16 residues. The DNA for the CDR3 is TGTGCCAGCAGTTTCCTTAAGGGACAGAAAAACACTGAAGCTTTCTTT. Translation gives CASSFLKGQKNTEAFF.

The genes are TRBV5-4 and TRBJ1-1; 9 positions match TRBD1. Germline values: CDR1 SGHNT, CDR2 YYREEE (reference sequence). J was trimmed by 5 bases and V by 4 bases; bases with no gene match: 6. This CDR3 has 14 amino acids. The CDR3 DNA follows: TGTGCCAGCAGCCCCGGACAGGGGCGGACTGAAGCTTTCTTT. Amino acid sequence: CASSPGQGRTEAFF.

The chain joins TRBV9 to TRBJ2-1; weak D call: TRBD2 (6 bases). The CDR3 is 14 amino acids. The V end lost 3 bases, the J end lost 4 bases, and 11 bases lay between the germline ends. Germline assignment: CDR1 SGDLS and CDR2 YYNGEE. CDR3 sequence reads: CASSEMGGYNEQFF. In DNA, the CDR3 is TGTGCCAGCAGCGAGATGGGGGGATACAATGAGCAGTTCTTC. Full variable domain (remainder filled in from reference TRBV9 and TRBJ2-1): DSGVTQTPKHLITATGQRVTLRCSPRSGDLSVYWYQQSLDQGLQFLIQYYNGEERAKGNILERFSAQQFPDLHSELNLSSLELGDSALYFCASSEMGGYNEQFFGPGTRLTVL.

The chain couples TRBV28 to TRBJ2-3, with 11 bases that match TRBD2. Looked up from germline, CDR1 is MDHEN and CDR2 is SYDVKM. The CDR3 is 15 amino acids. Trimming cost V 5 bases and J 3 bases; bases outside gene matches: 4. The CDR3 nucleotides read TGTGCCAGCAGTACTAGCGGGAGTCTTACAGATACGCAGTATTTT. This sequence encodes CASSTSGSLTDTQYF.

The chain links TRBV5-4 to TRBJ2-5, with 7 bases lining up with TRBD2. From germline, CDR1 is SGHNT and CDR2 YYREEE (reference sequence). Trimming at V came to 1 base and at J to 3 bases, leaving 6 bases not matched to a gene. The CDR3 totals 15 residues. The CDR3 reads CASSLRGGVKETQYF. CDR3 DNA sequence: TGTGCCAGCAGCTTGAGGGGAGGGGTTAAAGAGACCCAGTACTTC.

The J gene is TRBJ1-2, the V gene TRBV4-3; 9 bases map to TRBD1. CDR1 and CDR2 from the germline V gene are LGHNA and YSLEER. The CDR3 is 14 amino acids. V shed 3 bases and J 6 bases; nucleotides not matched to a gene: 5. CDR3 DNA: TGCGCCAGCAGCCAGGGACAGGGTGCTGATGGCTACACCTTC. This gives the protein CASSQGQGADGYTF.

The rearrangement joins TRBV14 to TRBJ2-3; 12 bases align to TRBD2. Germline CDR1 SGHDN, CDR2 FVKESK. The CDR3 loop spans 15 amino acids. V lost 2 bases and J lost 6; bases outside the gene matches: 3. The chain's CDR3 is CASSQRTSGKDTQYF. For the CDR3, the DNA is TGTGCCAGCAGCCAACGGACTAGCGGGAAGGATACGCAGTATTTT.

CDR3 protein: CASSILNYGYTF. For the CDR3, the DNA is TGTGCCAGTAGTATACTTAACTATGGCTACACCTTC. The chain has TRBV19 and TRBJ1-2; D gene ambiguous. V lost 2 bases, J lost 1 base, and 2 bases lay in between. CDR1 is LNHDA and CDR2 is SQIVND in the germline V gene (reference sequence). The CDR3 runs to 12 residues.

V and J are TRBV29-1 and TRBJ2-3; the D gene is possibly TRBD2 (5 bases). V was cut by 2 bases and J by 3 bases, with 12 bases left in between. CDR3 length: 14 amino acids. Germline V CDR1 and CDR2: SQVTM, ANQGSEA. The CDR3 nucleotides read TGCAGCGTTGAAAAGGGTCGGGGTACAGATACGCAGTATTTT. It is translated as CSVEKGRGTDTQYF.

This rearrangement joins TRBV27 to TRBJ2-2; 9 bases are shared with TRBD2. The CDR3 is 16 residues long. Germline V gene sequence: CDR1 MNHEY, CDR2 SMNVEV (reference sequence). With 1 base clipped from V and 6 bases from J, the junction kept 6 bases outside the gene matches. The CDR3 sequence is CASSLFSGRPPGELFF. The CDR3 DNA reads TGTGCCAGCAGTTTATTTAGCGGGAGACCGCCCGGGGAGCTGTTTTTT.

The chain recombines TRBV25-1 with TRBJ2-1, with 9 bases aligning to TRBD2. The germline V gene encodes CDR1 MGHDK and CDR2 SYGVNS. V gave up 3 bases and J gave up 6 bases; unmatched junction bases: 15. The CDR3 consists of 18 residues. CDR3 sequence reads: CASSDASPLAGSFNEQFF. The CDR3 bases are TGTGCCAGCAGTGATGCCAGCCCTCTAGCGGGAAGTTTCAATGAGCAGTTCTTC.

CDR3 coding DNA: TGTGCCAGCAGTTCGTTCGATTCACCCCTCCACTTT. Translation gives CASSSFDSPLHF. The gene calls are TRBV27 and TRBJ1-6; D gene ambiguous. The CDR3 sequence is 12 residues long. V was trimmed by 4 bases and J by 8 bases, leaving 6 bases between them. Germline V gene data show CDR1 as MNHEY and CDR2 as SMNVEV (reference sequence).

The rearrangement joins TRBV6-2 or TRBV6-3 to TRBJ1-1, with 8 bases matching TRBD1. J gave up 11 bases and V 4 bases, and 9 bases lay outside the gene matches. The CDR3 length is 13 residues. Germline assignment: CDR1 MNHEY and CDR2 SVGEGT. The DNA for the CDR3 is TGTGCCAGCAGTTGGACAGGGAACCTCGGGGCTTTCTTT. Its translation is CASSWTGNLGAFF.

The CDR3 DNA is TGTGCCAGCAGTCTCGGACAGGAATGGAATGAGCAGTTCTTC. Its translation: CASSLGQEWNEQFF. This rearrangement joins TRBV6-2 or TRBV6-3 to TRBJ2-1; TRBD1 matches at 7 bases. Germline loops: CDR1 MNHEY, CDR2 SVGEGT. V trimming: 5 bases; J trimming: 7 bases; junction bases outside the gene matches: 8. The CDR3 is 14 residues long.

The chain couples TRBV5-1 to TRBJ2-1; no reliable D call. Germline CDR1 SGHRS, CDR2 YFSETQ. The ends were cut back, 0 bases at V and 7 bases at J, with 11 bases in the middle. This CDR3 region has 14 residues. The CDR3 coding sequence is TGCGCCAGCAGCTTGGAATCGGGTACAAATGAGCAGTTCTTC. Its protein product is CASSLESGTNEQFF.

This chain links TRBV3-1 (or the pseudogene TRBV3-2) with TRBJ1-4; D remains ambiguous. The V gene lost 5 bases and the J gene lost 8 bases, with 15 bases spanning the gap. This CDR3 contains 14 residues. The germline CDR1 and CDR2 sequences are LGHDT and YNNKEL (reference sequence). This chain's CDR3 is CASSSGGLREKLFF. The CDR3 DNA reads as TGTGCCAGCAGCTCCGGCGGATTGAGGGAAAAACTGTTTTTT.